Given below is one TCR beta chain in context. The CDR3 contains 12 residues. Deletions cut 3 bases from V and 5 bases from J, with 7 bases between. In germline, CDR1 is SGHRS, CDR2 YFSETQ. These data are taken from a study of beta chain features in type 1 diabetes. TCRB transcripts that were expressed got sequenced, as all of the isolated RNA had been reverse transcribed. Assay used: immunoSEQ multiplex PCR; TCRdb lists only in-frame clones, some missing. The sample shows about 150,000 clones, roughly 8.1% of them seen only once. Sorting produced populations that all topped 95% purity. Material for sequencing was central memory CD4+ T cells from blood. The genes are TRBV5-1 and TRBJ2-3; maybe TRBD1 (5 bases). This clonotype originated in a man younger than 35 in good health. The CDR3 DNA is TGCGCCAGCAGCTATGACAGAGATACGCAGTATTTT. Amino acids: CASSYDRDTQYF.